Below, 11 T cell receptor beta chains from the same sample are listed, as sequenced in a study of T cells in Graves' hyperthyroidism and ophthalmopathy. Regions amplified from RNA transcripts were the TCR beta CDR3 regions. Primed by the HTBI set, a first-round RT-PCR was run on the TCR CDR3. A single record per CDR3 protein comes from TCRdb applying MiXCR to the multiplex PCR reads. The sample lists roughly 570,000 distinct CDR3 sequences, approximately 14% occurring once. Sequenced material: blood. The receptors come from a woman aged 25 to 39 with Graves' hyperthyroidism.

The chain combines TRBV27 with TRBJ2-1; 13 bases map to TRBD2. This CDR3 comprises 19 residues. Germline assignment: CDR1 MNHEY and CDR2 SMNVEV (reference sequence). J lost 10 bases, V lost 5 bases, and 20 bases had no gene match. The CDR3 loop is CASSPTLLAGGPRGVEQFF. Written as DNA, the CDR3 is TGTGCCAGCAGTCCGACCCTACTAGCGGGAGGGCCCCGGGGGGTGGAGCAGTTCTTC.

The rearrangement links TRBV4-1 to TRBJ2-7, with D possibly matching TRBD2 (5 bases). Germline V gene sequence: CDR1 MGHRA, CDR2 YSYEKL. CDR3 size: 16 residues. The V gene lost 5 bases and the J gene lost 6 bases, with 23 bases spanning the gap. Here the CDR3 DNA reads TGCGCCAGCAGCGTTGTGTACCAGGAGGAAGTTGCCGAGCAGTACTTC. This sequence encodes CASSVVYQEEVAEQYF.

In its sample, this clonotype was seen many times. The CDR3 is CASSHSSGRSTGELFF. The CDR3, as DNA: TGCGCCAGCAGCCACAGCTCAGGAAGAAGCACCGGGGAGCTGTTTTTT. This chain links TRBV5-1 with TRBJ2-2, with no clear D. Per germline, CDR1 SGHRS and CDR2 YFSETQ. CDR3 length equals 16 residues. Between the trimmed V and J ends, which lost 4 bases and 4 bases, there was a span of 17 bases.

In this sample, this clonotype turned up many times. Here the CDR3 reads CASSQLRLVISDEQFF. The CDR3 nucleotides are TGTGCCAGCAGTCAACTGAGACTAGTCATTTCGGATGAGCAGTTCTTC. The V and J genes are TRBV6-1 and TRBJ2-1; tentatively, D is TRBD2 (6 bases). The length of the CDR3 is 16 residues. The V end was cut by 5 bases, the J end by 8 bases, with 22 bases between. Germline loops: CDR1 MNHNS, CDR2 SASEGT.

This clonotype was counted at least ten times. The J gene is TRBJ1-2, the V gene TRBV29-1; D remains unclear. Germline V CDR1 and CDR2: SQVTM, ANQGSEA. There are 14 residues in the CDR3. The V and J ends lost 4 bases and 6 bases respectively, with 18 bases between them. The CDR3 DNA sequence: TGCAGCGTTGTAGAGCCGGGGTACCGGGATGGCTACACCTTC. Its protein is CSVVEPGYRDGYTF.

This chain joins TRBV10-1 and TRBJ2-1, with 7 bases identical to TRBD2. The germline gives CDR1 WNHNN, CDR2 SYGVQD (reference sequence). The CDR3 is 15 residues long. V was pared by 6 bases and J by 9 bases, with 14 bases of the junction left unmatched. CDR3 sequence (DNA): TGCGCCAGCAGCCCCCGCGGGAGAGAGCTGGGTGAGCAGTTCTTC. Translating it yields CASSPRGRELGEQFF.

At least ten counts were recorded for this clonotype. The V call is TRBV6-2 or TRBV6-3, the J call TRBJ2-1; 9 nucleotides agree with TRBD2. The CDR3 is 17 amino acids. V trimming: 5 bases; J trimming: 5 bases; junction bases outside the gene matches: 13. Germline V gene data show CDR1 as MNHEY and CDR2 as SVGEGT. The CDR3 coding sequence is TGTGCCAGCAGTCGGCTGACTAGCGGCTCCCCCCACAATGAGCAGTTCTTC. It yields the protein CASSRLTSGSPHNEQFF.

CDR3 residues: CASSFDGRSAGGSKNIQYF. The CDR3, as DNA: TGTGCCAGCAGTTTTGACGGGCGCTCGGCGGGCGGAAGCAAAAACATTCAGTACTTC. V and J are TRBV27 and TRBJ2-4; a possible D gene is TRBD2 (5 bases). V lost 3 bases, J lost 3 bases, and 24 bases lay in between. CDR1 and CDR2 (germline): MNHEY, SMNVEV (reference sequence). CDR3 size: 19 residues.

This clonotype turned up a few times. The genes are TRBV6-1 and TRBJ1-1; unclear D gene. The CDR3 loop spans 15 amino acids. V dropped 8 bases and J dropped 4 bases, with 20 bases sitting between them. Germline loops: CDR1 MNHNS, CDR2 SASEGT. The CDR3 nucleotides read TGTGCCAGCCCTCTAGGGAGGCCCCTGAGCACTGAAGCTTTCTTT. Its translation is CASPLGRPLSTEAFF.

This clonotype has ten or more counts. J is TRBJ2-3 and V is TRBV6-1, with 7 bases that match TRBD2. Germline V gene lookup returns CDR1 MNHNS and CDR2 SASEGT. The CDR3 runs to 16 residues. With 2 bases clipped from V and 1 base from J, the junction kept 6 bases outside the gene matches. The CDR3 loop is CASSEFGGSGTDTQYF. The CDR3 bases are TGTGCCAGCAGTGAATTCGGCGGGAGCGGCACAGATACGCAGTATTTT.

This clonotype showed up just a few times. The V call is TRBV9, the J call TRBJ2-7; D is perhaps TRBD1 (6 bases). Per the germline V gene, CDR1 is SGDLS and CDR2 is YYNGEE. V dropped 2 bases and J dropped 4 bases, with 13 bases sitting between them. This CDR3 contains 14 residues. CDR3 amino acids: CASSVGHSGYEQYF. The CDR3 DNA reads TGTGCCAGCAGCGTGGGACATTCCGGGTACGAGCAGTACTTC.